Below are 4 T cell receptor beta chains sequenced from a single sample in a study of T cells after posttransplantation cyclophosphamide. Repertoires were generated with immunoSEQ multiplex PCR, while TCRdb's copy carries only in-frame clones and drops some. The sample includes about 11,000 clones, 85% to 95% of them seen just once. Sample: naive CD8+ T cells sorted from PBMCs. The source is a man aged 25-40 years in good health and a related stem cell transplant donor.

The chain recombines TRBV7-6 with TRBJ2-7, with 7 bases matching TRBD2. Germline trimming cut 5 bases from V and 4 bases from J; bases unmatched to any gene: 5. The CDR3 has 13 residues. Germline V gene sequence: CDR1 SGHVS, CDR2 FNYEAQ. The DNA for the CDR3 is TGTGCCAGCAGCCCGAGCGGGGCATACGAGCAGTACTTC. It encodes CASSPSGAYEQYF. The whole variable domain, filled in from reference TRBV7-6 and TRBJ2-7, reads GAGVSQSPRYKVTKRGQDVALRCDPISGHVSLYWYRQALGQGPEFLTYFNYEAQQDKSGLPNDRFSAERPEGSISTLTIQRTEQRDSAMYRCASSPSGAYEQYFGPGTRLTVT.

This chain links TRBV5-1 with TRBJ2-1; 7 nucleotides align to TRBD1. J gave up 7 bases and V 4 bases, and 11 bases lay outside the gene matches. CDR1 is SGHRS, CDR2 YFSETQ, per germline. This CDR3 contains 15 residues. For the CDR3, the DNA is TGCGCCAGCAGCCCGCTGAGACAGGGCAATAATGAGCAGTTCTTC. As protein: CASSPLRQGNNEQFF.

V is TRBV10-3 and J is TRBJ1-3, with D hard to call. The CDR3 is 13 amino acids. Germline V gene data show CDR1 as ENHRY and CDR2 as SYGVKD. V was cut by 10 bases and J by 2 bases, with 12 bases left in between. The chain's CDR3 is CASLDPTGNTIYF. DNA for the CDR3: TGTGCCAGTTTAGATCCTACTGGAAACACCATATATTTT.

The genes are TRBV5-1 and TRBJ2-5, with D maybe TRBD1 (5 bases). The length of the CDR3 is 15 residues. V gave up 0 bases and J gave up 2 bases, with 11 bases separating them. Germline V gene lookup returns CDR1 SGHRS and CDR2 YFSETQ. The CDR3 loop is CASSLADSYQETQYF. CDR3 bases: TGCGCCAGCAGCTTGGCCGACAGTTATCAAGAGACCCAGTACTTC.